One and the same sample provided the 18 T cell receptor beta chains below, sequenced in a study of T-cell memory formation after mild COVID-19. In TCRdb, the 5' RACE reads were re-called with MiXCR into one record per CDR3 protein. Of hundreds of thousands of distinct CDR3 sequences listed, around a sixth are singletons. Sequencing was performed on PBMCs or a T cell subset sorted from them (not recorded which). The receptors were gathered from an adult woman who had mild COVID-19 (a few samples of this study predate the infection). Cell type and time point are not known.

This clonotype was seen at least ten times. The V call is TRBV27, the J call TRBJ2-7; D gene unclear. This CDR3 comprises 11 residues. CDR1 is MNHEY, CDR2 SMNVEV, per germline (reference sequence). V dropped 5 bases and J dropped 0 bases, with 2 bases sitting between them. The CDR3 reads CASSTSYEQYF. The CDR3 DNA sequence: TGTGCCAGCAGTACCTCCTACGAGCAGTACTTC.

The rearrangement links TRBV12-3 or TRBV12-4 to TRBJ2-3; the D gene is possibly TRBD2 (6 bases). This CDR3 comprises 16 residues. V lost 1 base to trimming and J lost 4 bases, with 15 bases between them. The CDR3 sequence is CASSLGRDFGADTQYF. CDR3 in DNA: TGTGCCAGCAGTTTAGGCCGGGACTTCGGGGCAGATACGCAGTATTTT.

V gene TRBV5-1 combines with J gene TRBJ1-1, with D possibly matching TRBD1 (5 bases). Germline V gene sequence: CDR1 SGHRS, CDR2 YFSETQ. Trimming left V 4 bases short and J 8 bases short, with 12 bases between. The CDR3 runs 12 residues. CDR3 protein: CASSTLSGEAFF. CDR3 bases: TGCGCCAGCAGCACCCTATCAGGGGAAGCTTTCTTT.

This chain joins TRBV12-3 or TRBV12-4 and TRBJ2-2; 9 positions agree with TRBD2. V shed 6 bases, J shed 4 bases, and the junction held 3 bases outside the gene matches. The CDR3 is made up of 14 amino acids. The chain's CDR3 is CASRTSGPTGELFF. The CDR3 DNA reads TGTGCCAGCAGGACTAGCGGACCCACCGGGGAGCTGTTTTTT.

This clonotype was picked up a small number of times. The chain employs TRBV5-6 and TRBJ2-2; D uncertain. Germline-derived CDR1 and CDR2 are SGHDT and YYEEEE. This CDR3 is 16 amino acids long. V was clipped by 0 bases and J by 4 bases, with 13 bases between them. This chain's CDR3 is CASSLDSRRGTGELFF. For the CDR3, the DNA is TGTGCCAGCAGCTTGGACAGCCGAAGAGGCACCGGGGAGCTGTTTTTT.

The rearrangement links TRBV7-9 to TRBJ1-1; TRBD1 is a possible D gene (5 bases). Germline assignment: CDR1 SEHNR and CDR2 FQNEAQ (reference sequence). The CDR3 is 12 residues long. Trimming took off 7 bases at V and 5 bases at J, with 11 bases between the two ends. CDR3 region: CASNPGGTEAFF. The DNA for the CDR3 is TGTGCCAGCAACCCCGGGGGAACTGAAGCTTTCTTT.

The chain combines TRBV7-2 with TRBJ1-1, with 7 bases aligning to TRBD1. This CDR3 is 12 amino acids long. Germline CDR1 SGHTA, CDR2 FQGNSA. The trim removed 6 bases at V and 6 bases at J, leaving 4 bases unmatched. The CDR3 coding sequence is TGTGCCAGCAGTCATACAGGGGCTGAAGCTTTCTTT. It encodes CASSHTGAEAFF. Using reference TRBV7-2 and TRBJ1-1 for the parts outside the CDR3, the full variable domain is GAGVSQSPSNKVTEKGKDVELRCDPISGHTALYWYRQSLGQGLEFLIYFQGNSAPDKSGLPSDRFSAERTGGSVSTLTIQRTQQEDSAVYLCASSHTGAEAFFGQGTRLTVV.

This chain joins TRBV27 and TRBJ1-2; perhaps TRBD1 as D (6 bases). V was clipped by 3 bases and J by 4 bases, with 12 bases between them. Germline lookup yields CDR1 MNHEY and CDR2 SMNVEV (reference sequence). The CDR3 contains 14 residues. The CDR3 loop is CASSFTGTFYGYTF. In DNA, the CDR3 is TGTGCCAGCAGTTTCACAGGGACCTTCTATGGCTACACCTTC.

This chain links TRBV12-3 or TRBV12-4 with TRBJ2-6; D gene unclear. Trimming pared 6 bases from V and 2 bases from J, leaving 11 bases between. The CDR3 consists of 15 residues. CDR3 nucleotide sequence: TGTGCCAGCAGCCGTGTTCGAACTGGGGCCAACGTCCTGACTTTC. Protein sequence: CASSRVRTGANVLTF.

This clonotype was observed a handful of times. The V gene is TRBV13, the J gene TRBJ2-7, with TRBD1 as a possible D gene (6 bases). The ends were cut back, 5 bases at V and 7 bases at J, with 24 bases in the middle. Germline CDR1 reads PRHDT; CDR2 reads FYEKMQ (reference sequence). The CDR3 totals 16 residues. CDR3 DNA sequence: TGTGCCAGCAGCCACGGACAGTACCACTCATTCCGGGAGCAGTACTTC. Protein sequence: CASSHGQYHSFREQYF.

This sequence joins TRBV27 and TRBJ2-1, with TRBD1 matching 8 bases. The CDR3 loop spans 16 amino acids. V gave up 4 bases and J gave up 7 bases; unmatched junction bases: 12. CDR1 MNHEY and CDR2 SMNVEV come from the germline V gene (reference sequence). DNA for the CDR3: TGTGCCAGCAGTTCACGACGGACAGGGACCGTGAATGAGCAGTTCTTC. Its protein product is CASSSRRTGTVNEQFF.

This clonotype showed up just a few times. The rearrangement links TRBV30 to TRBJ2-7; 7 nucleotides line up with TRBD2. After removal of 1 base from V and 2 bases from J, the junction contained 8 bases not matched to a gene. The germline V gene encodes CDR1 GTSNPN and CDR2 SVGIG (reference sequence). The CDR3 runs to 15 residues. The CDR3 nucleotides are TGTGCCTGGAGTGGGGGAGGGGTCAACGCCTACGAGCAGTACTTC. Translating it yields CAWSGGGVNAYEQYF.

J is TRBJ2-3 and V is TRBV24-1; D remains unclear. This CDR3 region has 16 residues. Trimming shortened V by 4 bases and J by 2 bases, and 15 bases separated the two germline ends. Germline V gene lookup returns CDR1 KGHDR and CDR2 SFDVKD. The chain's CDR3 is CATSDPGYPHTDTQYF. The CDR3 bases are TGTGCCACCAGTGACCCTGGGTACCCCCACACAGATACGCAGTATTTT.

This clonotype occurred a few times. This sequence joins TRBV5-8 and TRBJ2-1; D gene ambiguous. V shed 2 bases and J shed 9 bases, with 9 bases lying between them. The CDR3 runs to 12 residues. Germline values: CDR1 SGHTS, CDR2 YDEGEE. The DNA of the CDR3 is TGTGCCAGCAGCTTTCGTAAGAGTGAGCAGTTCTTC. Protein product: CASSFRKSEQFF.

The gene calls are TRBV2 and TRBJ1-4; TRBD1 aligns across 10 bases. From germline, CDR1 is SNHLY and CDR2 FYNNEI. CDR3 length: 15 residues. CDR3 bases: TGTGCTAAGGGACAGGGGTTATTGAGTCGTGAAAAACTGTTTTTT. Its protein is CAKGQGLLSREKLFF.

This clonotype was detected only a few times. This chain connects TRBV5-5 to TRBJ1-2; D is unresolved. Between the trimmed V and J ends, which lost 2 bases and 3 bases, there was a span of 11 bases. The CDR3 covers 14 residues. CDR1 and CDR2 from the germline V gene are SGHKS and YYEKEE (reference sequence). The CDR3 DNA reads TGTGCCAGCAGCTTCTCGTCCGTTGACTATGGCTACACCTTC. It translates to CASSFSSVDYGYTF.

The J gene is TRBJ2-4, the V gene TRBV10-2; no firm D call. The CDR3 has 14 residues. The V gene's germline CDR1 is WSHSY and CDR2 SAAADI. Trimming took off 8 bases at V and 0 bases at J, with 11 bases between the two ends. In DNA form, the CDR3 reads TGCGCCAGCGCCATGGTTCTAGCCAAAAACATTCAGTACTTC. It is translated as CASAMVLAKNIQYF.

The chain combines TRBV29-1 with TRBJ2-1; D remains unclear. V shed 7 bases and J shed 6 bases, with 7 bases lying between them. The CDR3 runs to 10 residues. Germline CDR1 is SQVTM and CDR2 is ANQGSEA. CDR3 region: CSDKLNEQFF. Here the CDR3 DNA reads TGCAGCGATAAACTCAATGAGCAGTTCTTC.